One and the same sample provided the 2 T cell receptor beta chains below, sequenced in a study of T cell changes during pregnancy in multiple sclerosis. Sequencing was performed with immunoSEQ multiplex PCR; in TCRdb, only in-frame clones are kept and a portion is missing. The sample lists some 30,000 clones, approximately 88% occurring once. The sample in question was CD8+ T cells from peripheral blood mononuclear cells, obtained before pregnancy. All receptors come from a female donor with multiple sclerosis, enrolled in a pregnancy study.

CDR3 coding DNA: TGCGCCAGCAGCTTGGAAGGCAGGGTAACGAACACTGAAGCTTTCTTT. Protein sequence: CASSLEGRVTNTEAFF. The chain recombines TRBV5-1 with TRBJ1-1, with D possibly matching TRBD1 (5 bases). V lost 0 bases, J lost 1 base, and 13 bases lay in between. This CDR3 contains 16 residues. The germline gives CDR1 SGHRS, CDR2 YFSETQ. Looking up the rest from reference TRBV5-1 and TRBJ1-1 gives the full variable domain: KAGVTQTPRYLIKTRGQQVTLSCSPISGHRSVSWYQQTPGQGLQFLFEYFSETQRNKGNFPGRFSGRQFSNSRSEMNVSTLELGDSALYLCASSLEGRVTNTEAFFGQGTRLTVV.

Written as DNA, the CDR3 is TGTGCCAGCAGTTTTCGGGGACCCTACAGGGCTTTGAACACTGAAGCTTTCTTT. It yields the protein CASSFRGPYRALNTEAFF. The chain combines TRBV28 with TRBJ1-1; a weak D match, TRBD1 (6 bases). V was cut by 3 bases and J by 0 bases, with 20 bases left in between. This CDR3 region has 18 residues. Germline-derived CDR1 and CDR2 are MDHEN and SYDVKM.